This TCR beta chain was obtained from a study of T-cell reconstitution after alpha-beta-depleted transplantation in children. Study results and caveats: Reportedly, alpha-beta T cells present about two months post-transplant originated from several hundred expanded clones of graft origin. T-cell counts and diversity at one year following transplant were attributed mainly to newly produced T cells. The origin of high day-60 TCRbeta diversity in some patients lay in surviving recipient T cells and thymic progenitors.

This clonotype was picked up many times. Its matching antigen is unknown. The CDR3 runs to 15 residues. V lost 6 bases to trimming and J lost 5 bases; unmatched junction nucleotides: 7. Unique molecular identifiers were incorporated during preparation of the TCRbeta library. TCRdb re-called the PCR reads with MiXCR, one entry per CDR3 protein. The sample has approximately 290,000 distinct CDR3 sequences; more than 9% are singletons. The sequence derives from a male patient between 2 and 10 years old who had a stem cell transplant for chronic granulomatous disease, so the T cells may come from the graft donor. The source was peripheral blood, collected 180 days after TCRalphabeta/CD19-depleted stem cell transplant. The chain combines TRBV12-3 or TRBV12-4 with TRBJ2-5; the match to TRBD2 covers 12 bases. In DNA, the CDR3 is TGTGCCAGCAGCCCACTAGCGGGGGGAGGTGAGACCCAGTACTTC. Its protein product is CASSPLAGGGETQYF.